The sequence of this T cell receptor beta chain was determined in a study of T cells in Graves' hyperthyroidism and ophthalmopathy. Study findings and constraints: Blood also held most thyroid clonotypes expanded beyond 0.001.

Germline V gene data show CDR1 as SGDLS and CDR2 as YYNGEE. The CDR3 runs 14 residues. V lost 4 bases to trimming and J lost 3 bases, with 11 bases between them. In the case of this clonotype: Its antigen is currently unknown.

The study defined stable Graves' hyperthyroidism as no ophthalmopathy progression within 18 months. Recently diagnosed hyperthyroidism of less than 2 months' duration affected patients aged 18 to 65. Together with thyroid ultrasound, orbital computed tomography, serum thyroxine and TRAb, clinical symptoms were used for diagnoses. RNA transcripts were the template for amplifying TCR beta CDR3 regions. When the TCR CDR3 underwent first-round RT-PCR, the HTBI primer set was used. TCRdb redid the calling of the multiplex PCR reads with MiXCR, one entry per CDR3 protein. The sample includes about 480,000 distinct CDR3 sequences, 14% of them seen just once.

The sequence was collected from a woman between 18 and 29 years old with Graves' hyperthyroidism. The sample taken for sequencing was blood. The chain combines TRBV9 with TRBJ1-5; D is possibly TRBD1 (5 bases). CDR3 sequence: CASSLGTYNQPQHF. In DNA form, the CDR3 reads TGTGCCAGCAGCCTCGGGACCTACAATCAGCCCCAGCATTTT.